This passage covers 20 T cell receptor beta chains from one sample sequenced in a study of B cell selection in AIRE deficiency. Repertoires were generated with immunoSEQ multiplex PCR, while TCRdb's copy carries only in-frame clones and drops some. The data hold some 24,000 clones, with roughly 96% observed a single time. The sorted conventional CD4 T cells were gated as CD4+CD127+. Material for sequencing was CD4+CD127+ conventional T cells sorted from PBMCs. The source is a human donor in good health.

The chain uses TRBV5-1 and TRBJ2-5, with D maybe TRBD1 (5 bases). V lost 5 bases and J lost 5, with 22 bases in between. Germline values: CDR1 SGHRS, CDR2 YFSETQ. The CDR3 is made up of 16 amino acids. CDR3 sequence reads: CASRSTTLGEYETQYF. The CDR3 nucleotides are TGCGCCAGCAGATCTACGACGCTAGGGGAATACGAGACCCAGTACTTC.

The chain couples TRBV7-2 to TRBJ2-2; the D gene is possibly TRBD2 (6 bases). V gave up 4 bases and J gave up 5 bases, with 20 bases separating them. CDR3 length: 17 residues. Per the germline V gene, CDR1 is SGHTA and CDR2 is FQGNSA. The CDR3 DNA sequence: TGTGCCAGCAGCTCCCCACTGGCGGGAAAGGGGACCGGGGAGCTGTTTTTT. It yields the protein CASSSPLAGKGTGELFF.

V is TRBV7-2 and J is TRBJ2-1, with 11 positions matching TRBD2. CDR1 is SGHTA, CDR2 FQGNSA, per germline. J lost 5 bases, V lost 5 bases, and 5 bases had no gene match. The length of the CDR3 is 15 residues. Here the CDR3 reads CASSPPGLADNEQFF. The CDR3 coding sequence is TGTGCCAGCAGCCCTCCGGGACTAGCGGACAATGAGCAGTTCTTC.

The chain joins TRBV28 to TRBJ1-1, with D perhaps TRBD1 (6 bases). Per the germline V gene, CDR1 is MDHEN and CDR2 is SYDVKM. The germline V and J ends were trimmed by 5 bases and 0 bases, with 16 bases remaining between them. This CDR3 contains 16 residues. The CDR3 is CASSDWGRQVNTEAFF. CDR3 bases: TGTGCCAGCAGTGATTGGGGGCGCCAGGTGAACACTGAAGCTTTCTTT.

The rearrangement joins TRBV28 to TRBJ2-7; the D gene is possibly TRBD2 (6 bases). There are 14 residues in the CDR3. Germline values: CDR1 MDHEN, CDR2 SYDVKM. With 6 bases removed from V and 0 bases from J, the gap between germline ends came to 12 bases. CDR3 residues: CASRPEGNSYEQYF. The DNA for the CDR3 is TGTGCCAGCAGGCCGGAGGGTAACTCCTACGAGCAGTACTTC.

J is TRBJ2-2 and V is TRBV5-1, with 9 positions matching TRBD1. This CDR3 spans 17 amino acids. Germline V lookup: CDR1 SGHRS, CDR2 YFSETQ. With 3 bases clipped from V and 4 bases from J, the junction kept 10 bases outside the gene matches. CDR3: CASSSGSGTGFTGELFF. The CDR3 DNA reads as TGCGCCAGCAGCTCGGGATCCGGGACAGGGTTCACCGGGGAGCTGTTTTTT.

This clone came up once. The chain is built from TRBV6-5 and TRBJ2-1, with 10 bases that match TRBD2. Germline V CDR1 and CDR2: MNHEY, SVGAGI. The CDR3 is made up of 15 amino acids. With 4 bases clipped from V and 2 bases from J, the junction kept 2 bases outside the gene matches. CDR3 amino acids: CASSSAGGPYNEQFF. The CDR3 DNA is TGTGCCAGCAGTTCAGCGGGAGGGCCCTACAATGAGCAGTTCTTC.

The chain couples TRBV7-6 to TRBJ1-5; tentatively, D is TRBD1 (5 bases). The germline V gene encodes CDR1 SGHVS and CDR2 FNYEAQ. Trimming stripped 5 bases from V and 7 bases from J, with 15 bases between. The CDR3 loop spans 14 amino acids. Here the CDR3 DNA reads TGTGCCAGCAGCCCCGGACCGGGGGAACAGCCCCAGCATTTT. This codes for CASSPGPGEQPQHF.

The rearrangement links TRBV11-2 to TRBJ2-5, with TRBD1 as a possible D gene (5 bases). The CDR3 is made up of 14 amino acids. Germline V gene sequence: CDR1 SGHAT, CDR2 FQNNGV. V lost 1 base, J lost 4 bases, and 10 bases lay in between. Here the CDR3 reads CASSLGGQGETQYF. The CDR3, as DNA: TGTGCCAGCAGCTTAGGGGGTCAGGGAGAGACCCAGTACTTC.

The V call is TRBV6-6, the J call TRBJ2-1, with 16 bases lining up with TRBD2. Germline values: CDR1 MNHNY, CDR2 SVGAGI (reference sequence). This CDR3 is built from 15 residues. V lost 5 bases and J lost 7; bases outside the gene matches: 2. The CDR3 spells CASSVGLAGGNEQFF. CDR3 sequence (DNA): TGTGCCAGCAGTGTGGGACTAGCGGGAGGGAATGAGCAGTTCTTC.

This chain connects TRBV11-2 to TRBJ2-3; the D gene could be TRBD1 or TRBD2 (6 bases each). Germline CDR1 reads SGHAT; CDR2 reads FQNNGV. The CDR3 runs 15 residues. Trimming removed 0 bases from V and 4 bases from J, with 11 bases in between. The CDR3 spells CASSLDWGAPDTQYF. The CDR3 coding sequence is TGTGCCAGCAGCTTAGATTGGGGGGCCCCAGATACGCAGTATTTT.

Of note for this clone: The sample holds other DNA sequences that translate to the same CDR3. V gene TRBV5-4 combines with J gene TRBJ2-2; weak D call: TRBD1 (7 bases). The germline V gene has CDR1 SGHNT and CDR2 YYREEE (reference sequence). The CDR3 is 15 amino acids. The V and J ends lost 0 bases and 8 bases respectively, with 14 bases between them. This CDR3 reads CASSLVAGGTGELFF. The CDR3, as DNA: TGTGCCAGCAGCTTGGTGGCAGGGGGGACGGGGGAGCTGTTTTTT. Full variable domain (remainder filled in from reference TRBV5-4 and TRBJ2-2): ETGVTQSPTHLIKTRGQQVTLRCSSQSGHNTVSWYQQALGQGPQFIFQYYREEENGRGNFPPRFSGLQFPNYSSELNVNALELDDSALYLCASSLVAGGTGELFFGEGSRLTVL.

V is TRBV28 and J is TRBJ1-1, with 9 bases lining up with TRBD1. The CDR3 spans 13 residues. Per germline, CDR1 MDHEN and CDR2 SYDVKM. Germline trimming cut 6 bases from V and 6 bases from J; bases unmatched to any gene: 5. The CDR3 nucleotides are TGTGCCAGCAGCCCGGGACAGGGCTCTGAAGCTTTCTTT. This gives the protein CASSPGQGSEAFF.

The rearrangement joins TRBV18 to TRBJ1-1, with a possible D match to TRBD1 (6 bases). The CDR3 totals 14 residues. Germline CDR1 is KGHSH and CDR2 is LQKENI. The germline V and J ends were trimmed by 3 bases and 1 base, with 9 bases remaining between them. The chain's CDR3 is CASSPTGWNTEAFF. The CDR3 DNA is TGTGCCAGCTCACCTACAGGGTGGAACACTGAAGCTTTCTTT.

The V call is TRBV9, the J call TRBJ1-4; no reliable D call. Trimming took 4 bases from V and 6 from J, leaving 19 bases between them. Germline CDR1 reads SGDLS; CDR2 reads YYNGEE. This CDR3 contains 16 residues. In nucleotides, the CDR3 is TGTGCCAGCAGCCCACTTGGAGGGTCCTCAGATGAAAAACTGTTTTTT. Protein sequence: CASSPLGGSSDEKLFF.

The V and J genes are TRBV19 and TRBJ1-5; 12 nucleotides line up with TRBD1. This CDR3 spans 19 amino acids. The germline V gene has CDR1 LNHDA and CDR2 SQIVND (reference sequence). Losses at the gene ends were 2 bases for V and 3 bases for J; bases not matched to a gene: 11. CDR3 in amino acids: CASSIRRGTGGADNQPQHF. The DNA of the CDR3 is TGTGCCAGTAGTATACGCCGCGGGACAGGGGGCGCCGACAATCAGCCCCAGCATTTT.

The J gene is TRBJ1-2, the V gene TRBV5-4; 9 nucleotides align to TRBD1. CDR1 and CDR2 (germline): SGHNT, YYREEE (reference sequence). V shed 0 bases and J 6 bases; nucleotides not matched to a gene: 3. This CDR3 region has 14 residues. The CDR3 loop is CASSLGDRGNGYTF. CDR3 DNA sequence: TGTGCCAGCAGCTTGGGAGACAGGGGGAATGGCTACACCTTC.

This clone was seen once. This chain links TRBV7-9 with TRBJ2-7; D remains ambiguous. This CDR3 has 13 amino acids. Deletions cut 3 bases from V and 6 bases from J, with 12 bases between. Germline CDR1 is SEHNR and CDR2 is FQNEAQ (reference sequence). This CDR3 is CASSFKGPLEQYF. CDR3 nucleotides: TGTGCCAGCAGCTTTAAAGGGCCCCTCGAGCAGTACTTC.

The chain has TRBV28 and TRBJ1-3, with a tentative D call TRBD1 (6 bases). The germline gives CDR1 MDHEN, CDR2 SYDVKM. V was clipped by 8 bases and J by 7 bases, with 18 bases between them. The CDR3 is made up of 14 amino acids. The CDR3 loop is CASSVVGAANTIYF. The DNA for the CDR3 is TGTGCCAGCTCTGTAGTGGGGGCAGCTAACACCATATATTTT.

This sequence joins TRBV28 and TRBJ2-5; 9 nucleotides agree with TRBD1. Germline V gives CDR1 MDHEN, CDR2 SYDVKM. The junction had 5 bases not matched to a gene; V was cut back by 4 bases and J by 5 bases. This CDR3 region has 14 residues. DNA for the CDR3: TGTGCCAGCAGTTCTACAGGGGGCGGGGAGACCCAGTACTTC. Translating it yields CASSSTGGGETQYF.